A selection of T cell receptor beta chains follows, all from one sample in a study of blood T cell repertoires in COVID-19. The repertoire was sequenced with immunoSEQ multiplex PCR; TCRdb's copy has only in-frame clones and lacks some. The table includes roughly 180,000 clones, under 90% detected once. Sequencing was done on a sample of PBMCs or T cells enriched from blood (not recorded which). The receptors stem from a man aged 55 to 69 who had recovered from COVID-19. The CDR3 runs from the conserved cysteine through the conserved F or W. Fields, in order: clone size, V gene, J gene, D gene, CDR3 protein, CDR3 DNA. D genes are given only for firm matches. The size field is filled for only some rows; it gives once, few, many or a size class.

>-|TRBV12-3/TRBV12-4|TRBJ1-1|-
CASSWAGREAFF
TGTGCCAGCAGTTGGGCCGGAAGAGAAGCTTTCTTT
>-|TRBV19|TRBJ2-1|-
CASTSGGPSSYNEQFF
TGTGCCAGTACCTCTGGCGGTCCCAGCTCCTACAATGAGCAGTTCTTC
>-|TRBV11-3|TRBJ2-3|-
CASSLGARGSTDTQYF
TGTGCCAGCAGCTTAGGGGCCCGGGGGAGCACAGATACGCAGTATTTT
>-|TRBV5-4|TRBJ2-1|-
CASSLPGAGNEQFF
TGTGCCAGCAGCTTGCCTGGGGCCGGGAATGAGCAGTTCTTC
>-|TRBV4-2|TRBJ2-3|TRBD2
CASSQLAGGLDTQYF
TGTGCCAGCAGCCAACTAGCGGGGGGGCTGGATACGCAGTATTTT
>-|TRBV29-1|TRBJ1-1|-
CSVVEIPDTEAFF
TGCAGCGTTGTGGAGATTCCAGACACTGAAGCTTTCTTT
>-|TRBV11-2|TRBJ2-7|-
CASSLGRVVGDEQYF
TGTGCCAGCAGCTTAGGGAGGGTCGTGGGGGACGAGCAGTACTTC
>-|TRBV11-2|TRBJ1-4|TRBD1
CASSLDNWDREKLFF
TGTGCCAGCAGCTTAGATAATTGGGACAGAGAAAAACTGTTTTTT
>few|TRBV18|TRBJ2-2|-
CASSPPFGQGDTGELFF
TGTGCCAGCTCACCACCGTTTGGTCAGGGTGACACCGGGGAGCTGTTTTTT
>few|TRBV7-6|TRBJ1-4|-
CASSLTPLEKLFF
TGTGCCAGCAGCCTGACACCGCTGGAAAAACTGTTTTTT
>few|TRBV29-1|TRBJ2-6|TRBD1
CSVEVQGAGANVLTF
TGCAGCGTTGAGGTCCAGGGGGCTGGGGCCAACGTCCTGACTTTC
>-|TRBV7-9|TRBJ2-7|-
CASSLETGPNGYEQYF
TGTGCCAGCAGCTTAGAAACAGGGCCAAACGGCTACGAGCAGTACTTC
>-|TRBV5-1|TRBJ2-5|-
CASSLVSAQETQYF
TGCGCCAGCAGCTTGGTTAGCGCACAAGAGACCCAGTACTTC
>-|TRBV6-1|TRBJ1-1|-
CASSEAPGTEAFF
TGTGCCAGCAGTGAAGCGCCGGGAACTGAAGCTTTCTTT
>-|TRBV6-5|TRBJ1-2|-
CASSMDGGGYTF
TGTGCCAGCAGTATGGACGGGGGAGGCTACACCTTC
>-|TRBV3-1/TRBV3-2|TRBJ1-1|TRBD1
CASSQDYATGNEAFF
TGTGCCAGCAGCCAAGATTACGCGACAGGGAATGAAGCTTTCTTT
>few|TRBV12-3/TRBV12-4|TRBJ2-1|TRBD2
CASVLAGTNEQFF
TGTGCCAGCGTATTAGCGGGAACCAATGAGCAGTTCTTC
>-|TRBV30|TRBJ2-7|TRBD2
CAWRRLAGGRSSYEQYF
TGTGCCTGGAGAAGACTAGCGGGGGGGCGGAGCTCCTACGAGCAGTACTTC
>-|TRBV3-1/TRBV3-2|TRBJ1-2|TRBD1
CASSQAPLPQGAGGYTF
TGTGCCAGCAGCCAAGCCCCGCTCCCCCAGGGGGCCGGTGGCTACACCTTC
>once|TRBV13|TRBJ1-6|TRBD1
CASSSLQGVGSPLHF
TGTGCCAGCAGCAGCCTACAGGGGGTAGGATCACCCCTCCACTTT
>-|TRBV7-2|TRBJ2-7|TRBD2
CASSLSGGAQYEQYF
TGTGCCAGCAGCCTTAGCGGGGGGGCTCAGTACGAGCAGTACTTC
>-|TRBV4-1|TRBJ1-3|-
CASSQQGQGNTIYF
TGCGCCAGCAGCCAGCAGGGGCAGGGAAACACCATATATTTT
>-|TRBV28|TRBJ1-4|-
CASSLRLRANEKLFF
TGTGCCAGCAGTTTAAGGCTCAGGGCTAATGAAAAACTGTTTTTT
>-|TRBV7-6|TRBJ2-1|-
CASSSALSGNEQFF
TGTGCCAGCAGCTCAGCCCTGAGCGGAAATGAGCAGTTCTTC
>once|TRBV18|TRBJ2-7|-
CASSPRTEFSYEQYF
TGTGCCAGCTCACCAAGGACAGAGTTTAGCTACGAGCAGTACTTC
>-|TRBV7-9|TRBJ2-3|TRBD2
CASSYGTSGTYTQYF
TGTGCCAGCAGCTACGGGACTAGCGGTACATATACGCAGTATTTT
>-|TRBV11-3|TRBJ2-1|-
CASSLGPALSYNEQFF
TGTGCCAGCAGCTTAGGCCCAGCGCTCTCCTACAATGAGCAGTTCTTC
>-|TRBV5-8|TRBJ1-4|TRBD1
CASSSGDRGLGEKLFF
TGTGCCAGCAGCTCCGGGGACAGGGGGCTGGGAGAAAAACTGTTTTTT
>-|TRBV12-3/TRBV12-4|TRBJ2-1|-
CASKQSGNEQFF
TGTGCCAGCAAACAAAGCGGGAATGAGCAGTTCTTC
>-|TRBV13|TRBJ2-2|TRBD2
CASSPRSGGGAGELFF
TGTGCCAGCAGCCCCCGCAGCGGGGGGGGTGCCGGGGAGCTGTTTTTT
>-|TRBV7-9|TRBJ2-7|TRBD2
CASSGLAGNSYEQYF
TGTGCCAGCAGCGGACTAGCGGGGAACTCCTACGAGCAGTACTTC
>-|TRBV7-9|TRBJ2-7|-
CASSQSVGLSTYEQYF
TGTGCCAGCAGCCAATCAGTAGGACTGTCGACTTACGAGCAGTACTTC